These 15 T cell receptor beta chains share one sample of origin, sequenced in a study of OX40 agonist ivuxolimab in advanced cancers. Preparation of the library involved the immunoSEQ multiplex PCR assay. TCRdb stores this immuneACCESS table with in-frame sequences only. Part of the clones is absent; in the studies checked, under half of the shortfall reflects unresolved V genes, and no reason is known for the rest. Recorded for this sample are around 76,000 clones; about 89% of them occurred a single time. About an eighth of the sample rests with the top ten. This specimen consisted of CD4+ or CD8+ T cells sorted from blood, obtained in a trial of the OX40 agonist ivuxolimab. These receptors originate from an adult with an advanced solid tumor such as melanoma, head and neck, liver or kidney cancer.

This chain connects TRBV29-1 to TRBJ2-3, with a weak D call TRBD2 (5 bases). Deletions cut 0 bases from V and 2 bases from J, with 15 bases between. The germline V gene has CDR1 SQVTM and CDR2 ANQGSEA. This CDR3 has 16 amino acids. The CDR3 coding sequence is TGCAGCGTTGAAGAGCGGGCAATTTCGGTCACAGATACGCAGTATTTT. The encoded protein is CSVEERAISVTDTQYF.

The chain has TRBV27 and TRBJ1-1; a weak D match, TRBD1 (6 bases). The germline gives CDR1 MNHEY, CDR2 SMNVEV (reference sequence). CDR3 size: 13 residues. Trimming pared 7 bases from V and 6 bases from J, leaving 15 bases between. The CDR3 sequence is CASNPGVGPEAFF. Here the CDR3 DNA reads TGTGCCAGCAACCCAGGGGTGGGGCCTGAAGCTTTCTTT.

About this clone: One end of the junction varies from germline; a read error may be responsible. The chain combines TRBV7-7 with TRBJ2-1; 10 bases fit TRBD2. The CDR3 length is 16 residues. The germline V gene has CDR1 SSHAT and CDR2 FNYEAQ (reference sequence). The CDR3 DNA follows: TGTGCTAGCAGCTTAGGACTAGCGGACAACTACAATGAGCAGTTCTTC. Encoded protein: CASSLGLADNYNEQFF.

V and J are TRBV10-1 and TRBJ2-7, with D hard to call. This CDR3 comprises 16 residues. V lost 0 bases, J lost 0 bases, and 12 bases lay in between. Germline-derived CDR1 and CDR2 are WNHNN and SYGVQD (reference sequence). CDR3 protein: CASSESSKESSYEQYF. The DNA for the CDR3 is TGCGCCAGCAGTGAGTCTTCTAAGGAATCCTCCTACGAGCAGTACTTC.

This clone was seen once. J is TRBJ1-1 and V is TRBV5-4, with D possibly being TRBD1 (5 bases). CDR3 length: 14 amino acids. Per the germline V gene, CDR1 is SGHNT and CDR2 is YYREEE (reference sequence). The V end was cut by 4 bases, the J end by 0 bases, with 10 bases between. CDR3 bases: TGTGCCAGCAGCCCGGGGGGTATGAACACTGAAGCTTTCTTT. Residues: CASSPGGMNTEAFF. Complete variable domain (other parts from reference TRBV5-4 and TRBJ1-1): ETGVTQSPTHLIKTRGQQVTLRCSSQSGHNTVSWYQQALGQGPQFIFQYYREEENGRGNFPPRFSGLQFPNYSSELNVNALELDDSALYLCASSPGGMNTEAFFGQGTRLTVV.

This chain connects TRBV11-2 to TRBJ2-7, with 10 bases lining up with TRBD1. This CDR3 is 14 amino acids long. Trimming at V came to 1 base and at J to 7 bases, leaving 4 bases not matched to a gene. CDR1 is SGHAT and CDR2 is FQNNGV in the germline V gene. CDR3 in DNA: TGTGCCAGCAGCTTAGGGACAGGGGGTAGGGAGCAGTACTTC. Protein product: CASSLGTGGREQYF. The whole variable domain, filled in from reference TRBV11-2 and TRBJ2-7, reads EAGVAQSPRYKIIEKRQSVAFWCNPISGHATLYWYQQILGQGPKLLIQFQNNGVVDDSQLPKDRFSAERLKGVDSTLKIQPAKLEDSAVYLCASSLGTGGREQYFGPGTRLTVT.

This sequence joins TRBV7-9 and TRBJ2-7; 7 nucleotides line up with TRBD2. The CDR3 is 15 residues long. The germline gives CDR1 SEHNR, CDR2 FQNEAQ (reference sequence). The trim removed 1 base at V and 6 bases at J, leaving 9 bases unmatched. For the CDR3, the DNA is TGTGCCAGCAGCTTAGTTGGGGGAGGGCCTCTCGAGCAGTACTTC. Protein sequence: CASSLVGGGPLEQYF.

The chain combines TRBV4-1 with TRBJ2-5; D gene uncertain. The ends were cut back, 0 bases at V and 0 bases at J, with 8 bases in the middle. Per the germline V gene, CDR1 is MGHRA and CDR2 is YSYEKL. CDR3 length: 15 amino acids. The CDR3 reads CASSQEVRNQETQYF. The CDR3 nucleotides are TGCGCCAGCAGCCAAGAGGTACGGAACCAAGAGACCCAGTACTTC.

V is TRBV19 and J is TRBJ2-2; D is perhaps TRBD2 (6 bases). V was trimmed by 1 base and J by 2 bases, leaving 8 bases between them. CDR1 is LNHDA and CDR2 is SQIVND in the germline V gene (reference sequence). The length of the CDR3 is 15 residues. DNA for the CDR3: TGTGCCAGTAGTATAGCTAGCGCTAACACCGGGGAGCTGTTTTTT. Translated, it gives CASSIASANTGELFF.

The sample holds one count of this clone. V and J are TRBV4-1 and TRBJ2-1, with 8 bases aligning to TRBD1. Looked up from germline, CDR1 is MGHRA and CDR2 is YSYEKL. V gave up 2 bases and J gave up 8 bases; unmatched junction bases: 8. This CDR3 is 15 amino acids long. CDR3 nucleotide sequence: TGCGCCAGCAGCCAACCAGGACAGGGTAGGGATGAGCAGTTCTTC. This codes for CASSQPGQGRDEQFF.

The V gene is TRBV6-6, the J gene TRBJ2-7; D possibly corresponds to TRBD1 (6 bases). This CDR3 has 15 residues. Germline CDR1 and CDR2: MNHNY and SVGAGI (reference sequence). Between the trimmed V and J ends, which lost 4 bases and 0 bases, there was a span of 13 bases. The CDR3 spells CASSSTTGSSYEQYF. For the CDR3, the DNA is TGTGCCAGCAGTTCCACGACAGGAAGCTCCTACGAGCAGTACTTC.

The chain is built from TRBV5-1 and TRBJ2-7, with 8 bases fitting TRBD2. The CDR3 totals 14 residues. Per germline, CDR1 SGHRS and CDR2 YFSETQ. With V trimmed by 3 bases and J by 0 bases, 2 bases remained unmatched. The CDR3 sequence: CASSSGLGSYEQYF. In nucleotides, the CDR3 is TGCGCCAGCAGCTCGGGACTAGGCTCCTACGAGCAGTACTTC.

In this sample, this clone turned up once. This sequence joins TRBV11-3 and TRBJ2-6; 9 bases are a match to TRBD2. The CDR3 length is 17 residues. The germline V gene has CDR1 SGHNT and CDR2 YENEEA. Germline trimming cut 1 base from V and 0 bases from J; bases unmatched to any gene: 1. The chain's CDR3 is CASSLGTSVSGANVLTF. As DNA, the CDR3 is TGTGCCAGCAGCTTAGGGACTAGCGTCTCTGGGGCCAACGTCCTGACTTTC.

The chain uses TRBV30 and TRBJ2-6; no clear D gene. The CDR3 covers 12 residues. The germline CDR1 and CDR2 sequences are GTSNPN and SVGIG (reference sequence). The V gene lost 5 bases and the J gene lost 3 bases, with 5 bases spanning the gap. This CDR3 reads CAWSGGANVLTF. As DNA, the CDR3 is TGTGCCTGGTCGGGTGGGGCCAACGTCCTGACTTTC. The full variable domain, completed using reference TRBV30 and TRBJ2-6, is SQTIHQWPATLVQPVGSPLSLECTVEGTSNPNLYWYRQAAGRGLQLLFYSVGIGQISSEVPQNLSASRPQDRQFILSSKKLLLSDSGFYLCAWSGGANVLTFGAGSRLTVL.

A single count supports this clone. The gene calls are TRBV11-3 and TRBJ2-5, with 7 bases fitting TRBD2. Trimming removed 7 bases from V and 4 bases from J; junction bases left unmatched: 6. Germline CDR1 is SGHNT and CDR2 is YENEEA. This CDR3 comprises 13 residues. CDR3: CASTSGEAETQYF. The DNA of the CDR3 is TGTGCCAGCACGAGCGGGGAAGCAGAGACCCAGTACTTC.